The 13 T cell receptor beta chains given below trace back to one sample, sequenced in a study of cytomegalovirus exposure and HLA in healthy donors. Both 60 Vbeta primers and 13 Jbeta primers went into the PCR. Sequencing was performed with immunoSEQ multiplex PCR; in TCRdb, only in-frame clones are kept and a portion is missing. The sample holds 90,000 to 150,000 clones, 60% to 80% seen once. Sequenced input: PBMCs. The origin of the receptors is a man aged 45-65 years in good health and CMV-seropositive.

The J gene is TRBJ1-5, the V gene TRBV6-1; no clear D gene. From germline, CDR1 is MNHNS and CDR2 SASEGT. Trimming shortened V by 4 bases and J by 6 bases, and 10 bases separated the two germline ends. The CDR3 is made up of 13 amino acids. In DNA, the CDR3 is TGTGCCAGCAGTGGACTGAGTATTCAGCCCCAGCATTTT. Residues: CASSGLSIQPQHF.

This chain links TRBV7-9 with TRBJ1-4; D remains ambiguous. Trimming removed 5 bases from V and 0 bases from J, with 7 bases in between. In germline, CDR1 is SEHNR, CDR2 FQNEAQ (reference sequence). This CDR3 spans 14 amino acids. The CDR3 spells CASSRSTTNEKLFF. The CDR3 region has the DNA TGTGCCAGCAGCCGGAGTACAACTAATGAAAAACTGTTTTTT.

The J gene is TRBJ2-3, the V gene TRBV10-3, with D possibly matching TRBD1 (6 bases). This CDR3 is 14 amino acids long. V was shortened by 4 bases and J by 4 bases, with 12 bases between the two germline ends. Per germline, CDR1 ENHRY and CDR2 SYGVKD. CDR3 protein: CAISGGGAADTQYF. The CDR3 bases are TGTGCCATCAGTGGAGGGGGAGCAGCAGATACGCAGTATTTT.

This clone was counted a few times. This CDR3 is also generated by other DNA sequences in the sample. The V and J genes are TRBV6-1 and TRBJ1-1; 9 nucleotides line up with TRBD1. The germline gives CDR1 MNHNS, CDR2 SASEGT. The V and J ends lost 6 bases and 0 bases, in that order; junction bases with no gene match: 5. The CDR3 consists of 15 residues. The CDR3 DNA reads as TGTGCCAGCAGGGACAGGGACAGGGTGAACACTGAAGCTTTCTTT. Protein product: CASRDRDRVNTEAFF.

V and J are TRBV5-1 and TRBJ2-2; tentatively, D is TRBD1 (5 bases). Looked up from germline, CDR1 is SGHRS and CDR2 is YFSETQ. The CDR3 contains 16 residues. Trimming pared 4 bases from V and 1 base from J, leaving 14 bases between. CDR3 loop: CASSPTVAENTGELFF. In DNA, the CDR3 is TGCGCCAGCAGCCCGACAGTAGCCGAGAACACCGGGGAGCTGTTTTTT.

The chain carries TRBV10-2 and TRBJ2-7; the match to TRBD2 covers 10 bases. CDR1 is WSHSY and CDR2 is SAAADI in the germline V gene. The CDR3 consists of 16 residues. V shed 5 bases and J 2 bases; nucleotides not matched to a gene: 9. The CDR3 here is CASSHAGTSVTYEQYF. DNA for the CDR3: TGCGCCAGCAGTCATGCCGGGACTAGCGTGACCTACGAGCAGTACTTC.

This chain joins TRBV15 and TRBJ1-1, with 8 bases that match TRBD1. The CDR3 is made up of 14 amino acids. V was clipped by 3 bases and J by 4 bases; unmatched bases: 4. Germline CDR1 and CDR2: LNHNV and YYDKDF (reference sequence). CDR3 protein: CATSSVQGGTEAFF. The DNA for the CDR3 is TGTGCCACCAGCAGCGTACAGGGGGGCACTGAAGCTTTCTTT.

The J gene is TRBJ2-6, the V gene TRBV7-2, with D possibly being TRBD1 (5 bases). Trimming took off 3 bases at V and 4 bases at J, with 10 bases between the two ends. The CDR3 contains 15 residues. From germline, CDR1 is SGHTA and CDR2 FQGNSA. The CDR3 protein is CASSFRATGANVLTF. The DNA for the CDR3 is TGTGCCAGCAGCTTCAGGGCTACAGGGGCCAACGTCCTGACTTTC.

CDR3 nucleotide sequence: TGCGCCAGCAGTGAACAGGCGAACACTGAAGCTTTCTTT. Its protein product is CASSEQANTEAFF. This chain connects TRBV10-2 to TRBJ1-1, with D possibly being TRBD1 (5 bases). Deletions cut 3 bases from V and 1 base from J, with 6 bases between. This CDR3 comprises 13 residues. The germline V gene has CDR1 WSHSY and CDR2 SAAADI.

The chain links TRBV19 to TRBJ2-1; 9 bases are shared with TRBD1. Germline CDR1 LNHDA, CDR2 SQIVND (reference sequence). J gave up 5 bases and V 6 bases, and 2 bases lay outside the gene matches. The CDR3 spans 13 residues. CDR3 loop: CASRGQGHNEQFF. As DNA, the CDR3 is TGTGCCAGTAGGGGACAGGGCCACAATGAGCAGTTCTTC.

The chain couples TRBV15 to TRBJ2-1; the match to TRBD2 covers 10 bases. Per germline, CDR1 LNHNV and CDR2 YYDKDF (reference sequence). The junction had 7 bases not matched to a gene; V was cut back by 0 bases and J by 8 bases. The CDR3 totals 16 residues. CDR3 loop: CATSRDGLAGVDEQFF. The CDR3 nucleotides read TGTGCCACCAGCAGAGATGGGCTAGCGGGAGTCGATGAGCAGTTCTTC.

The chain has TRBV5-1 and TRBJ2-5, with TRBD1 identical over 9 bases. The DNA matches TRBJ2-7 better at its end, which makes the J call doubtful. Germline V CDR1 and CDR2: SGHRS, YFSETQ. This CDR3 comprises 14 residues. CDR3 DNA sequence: TGCGCCAGCAGGGGGACAGGGAGCTCCTACGAGCAGTACTTC. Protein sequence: CASRGTGSSYEQYF.

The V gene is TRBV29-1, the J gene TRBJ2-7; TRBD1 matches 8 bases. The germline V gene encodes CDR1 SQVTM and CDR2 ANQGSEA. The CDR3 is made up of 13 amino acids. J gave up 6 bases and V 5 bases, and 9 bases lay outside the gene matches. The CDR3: CSVFSGGAFEQYF. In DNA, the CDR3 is TGCAGCGTTTTTTCAGGGGGCGCGTTCGAGCAGTACTTC.